The following is a T cell receptor (beta chain) sequence with its context. Its antigen is not yet known. Per-base quality was not reported, and no clone a single base away is much larger than it. The record originates from a study of T-cell reconstitution after alpha-beta-depleted transplantation in children listed by TCRdb under 2016. Background for the entire study: T-cell immune reconstitution after TCRalphabeta/CD19-depleted allogeneic hematopoietic cell transplantation in children was quantitatively tracked in the study by means of TCR repertoire profiling.

The meaning of the sample's treatment or condition label: allogeneic hematopoietic cell transplantation with graft depleted of TCRalphabeta T cells and CD19 B cells. The transplant recipients were children given TCRalphabeta/CD19-depleted allogeneic hematopoietic cell grafts. The library was made by PCR. Data came from an Illumina HiSeq 2500. Molecular barcoding was employed in the preparation of TCR libraries, with unique molecular identifiers being used to normalize TCRbeta repertoire quantification. The public reads were run again by TCRdb, first through fastp at Q25 and then through MiXCR, and only productive beta chains were kept. Every distinct CDR3 protein forms one entry, paired with its most common genes and DNA. The sample records hundreds of thousands of distinct CDR3 sequences, 20% to 30% of which are singletons. The ten largest clones capture about 4.8% of the sample. Trimming at the junction amounts to 1 base on V and 3 bases on J, and the germline ends lie 5 bases apart. Based on the germline V gene (reference sequence), the CDR1 and CDR2 sequences are SEHNR and FQNEAQ. Inclusive of the bounding cysteine and phenylalanine, the CDR3 is 13 residues long. Just CDR3 DNA is preserved here, 39 bases in frame from base 1.

The study at large found these results: About two months after transplant, the apparently early recovery of alphabetaT-cell counts reportedly depended on just several hundred clones that had expanded rapidly and came from non-depleted graft cells. In some patients, the high TCRbeta diversity seen at day 60 was put down to recipient T cells and intrathymic progenitors that had survived conditioning. Over the following months the frequencies of hyperexpanded clones went down, and after one year T-cell counts and TCRbeta diversity were mostly credited to newly produced T cells.

This material consisted of PBMCs, mostly from graft donor cells, taken 360 days after TCRalphabeta/CD19-depleted stem cell transplant. This clonotype was obtained from a female patient aged 2-10 years who had a stem cell transplant for congenital amegakaryocytic thrombocytopenia, so the T cells may come from the graft donor. The chain is encoded by TRBV7-9 joined to TRBJ2-3, with the identity of the D gene unclear. The DNA sequence reads TGTGCCAGCAGCTTAGTAAAGACAGATACGCAGTATTTT. This sequence encodes CASSLVKTDTQYF.